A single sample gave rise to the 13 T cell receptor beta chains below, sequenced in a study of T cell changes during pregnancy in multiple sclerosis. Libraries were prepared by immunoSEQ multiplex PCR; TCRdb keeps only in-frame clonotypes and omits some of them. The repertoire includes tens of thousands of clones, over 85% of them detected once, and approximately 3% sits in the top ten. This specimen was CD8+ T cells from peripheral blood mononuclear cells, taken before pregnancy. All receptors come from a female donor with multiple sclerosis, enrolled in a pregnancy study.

CDR3 protein: CAISQDRSNTGELFF. The DNA for the CDR3 is TGTGCCATCAGCCAGGACAGATCGAACACCGGGGAGCTGTTTTTT. The V call is TRBV10-3, the J call TRBJ2-2, with D possibly being TRBD1 (6 bases). Trimming pared 6 bases from V and 0 bases from J, leaving 11 bases between. This CDR3 comprises 15 residues. The germline V gene has CDR1 ENHRY and CDR2 SYGVKD.

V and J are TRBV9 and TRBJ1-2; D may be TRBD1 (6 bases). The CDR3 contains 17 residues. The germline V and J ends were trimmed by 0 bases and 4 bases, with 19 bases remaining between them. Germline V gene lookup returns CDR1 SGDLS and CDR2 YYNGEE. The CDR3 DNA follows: TGTGCCAGCAGCGTAGCTACTGGGGCAGGGGTCCCCTATGGCTACACCTTC. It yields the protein CASSVATGAGVPYGYTF.

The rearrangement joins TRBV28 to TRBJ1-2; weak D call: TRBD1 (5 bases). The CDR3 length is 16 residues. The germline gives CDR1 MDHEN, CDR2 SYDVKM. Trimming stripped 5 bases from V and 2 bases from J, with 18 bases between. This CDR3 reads CASSRPTVLANYGYTF. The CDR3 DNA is TGTGCCAGCAGTCGTCCGACAGTTCTAGCGAACTATGGCTACACCTTC.

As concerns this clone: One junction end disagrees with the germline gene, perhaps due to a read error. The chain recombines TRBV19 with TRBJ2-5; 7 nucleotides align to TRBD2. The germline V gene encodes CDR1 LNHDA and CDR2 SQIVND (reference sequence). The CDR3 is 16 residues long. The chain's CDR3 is CASSLEAGLPRETQYF. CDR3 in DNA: TGTGCCAGTAGTCTAGAAGCGGGACTCCCCCGGGAGACCCAGTACTTC.

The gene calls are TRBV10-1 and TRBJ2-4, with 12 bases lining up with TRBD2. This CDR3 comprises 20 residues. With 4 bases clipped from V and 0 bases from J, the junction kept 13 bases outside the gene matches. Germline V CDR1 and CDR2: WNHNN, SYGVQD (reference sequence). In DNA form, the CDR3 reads TGCGCCAGCAGTGCTTCCTCTAGCGGGGGGGTTCCGCTAGCCAAAAACATTCAGTACTTC. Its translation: CASSASSSGGVPLAKNIQYF.

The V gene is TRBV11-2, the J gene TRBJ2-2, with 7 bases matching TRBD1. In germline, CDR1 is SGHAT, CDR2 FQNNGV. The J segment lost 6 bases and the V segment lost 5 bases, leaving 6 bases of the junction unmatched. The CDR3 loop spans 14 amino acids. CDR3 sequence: CASSPTGSAGELFF. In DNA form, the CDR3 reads TGTGCCAGCAGCCCGACAGGGTCGGCCGGGGAGCTGTTTTTT.

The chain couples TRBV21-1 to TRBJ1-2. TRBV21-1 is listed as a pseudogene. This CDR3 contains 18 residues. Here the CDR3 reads CASSKVPPDWKTNYGYTF. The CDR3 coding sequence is TGTGCCAGCAGCAAAGTTCCGCCAGACTGGAAAACTAACTATGGCTACACCTTC.

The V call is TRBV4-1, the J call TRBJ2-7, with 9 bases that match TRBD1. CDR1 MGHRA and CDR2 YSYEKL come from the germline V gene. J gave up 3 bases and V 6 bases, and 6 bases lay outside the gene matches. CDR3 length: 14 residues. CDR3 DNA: TGCGCCAGCAGTTACCTGACAGGGGGCTACGAGCAGTACTTC. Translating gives CASSYLTGGYEQYF.

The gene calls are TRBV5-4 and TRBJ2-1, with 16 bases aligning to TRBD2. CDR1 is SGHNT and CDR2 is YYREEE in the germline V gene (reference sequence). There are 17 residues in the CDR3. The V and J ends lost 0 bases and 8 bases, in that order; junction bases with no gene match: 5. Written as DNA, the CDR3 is TGTGCCAGCAGCTTGGCCCCGGGACTAGCGGGGGGGGATGAGCAGTTCTTC. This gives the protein CASSLAPGLAGGDEQFF. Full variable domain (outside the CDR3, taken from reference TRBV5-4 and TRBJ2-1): ETGVTQSPTHLIKTRGQQVTLRCSSQSGHNTVSWYQQALGQGPQFIFQYYREEENGRGNFPPRFSGLQFPNYSSELNVNALELDDSALYLCASSLAPGLAGGDEQFFGPGTRLTVL.

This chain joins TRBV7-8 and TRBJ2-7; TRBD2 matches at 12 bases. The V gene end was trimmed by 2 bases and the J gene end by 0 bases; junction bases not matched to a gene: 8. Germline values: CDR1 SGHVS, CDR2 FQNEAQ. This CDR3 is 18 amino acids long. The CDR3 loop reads CASSLKRTSGVLSYEQYF. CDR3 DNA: TGTGCCAGCAGCTTAAAAAGGACTAGCGGGGTTCTCTCCTACGAGCAGTACTTC.

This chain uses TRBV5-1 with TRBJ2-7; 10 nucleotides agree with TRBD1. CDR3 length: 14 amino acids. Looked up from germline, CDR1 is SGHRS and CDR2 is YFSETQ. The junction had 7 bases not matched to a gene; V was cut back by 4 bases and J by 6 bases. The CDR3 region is CASSPGTGEGEQYF. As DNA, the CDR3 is TGCGCCAGCAGCCCCGGGACAGGGGAGGGCGAGCAGTACTTC.

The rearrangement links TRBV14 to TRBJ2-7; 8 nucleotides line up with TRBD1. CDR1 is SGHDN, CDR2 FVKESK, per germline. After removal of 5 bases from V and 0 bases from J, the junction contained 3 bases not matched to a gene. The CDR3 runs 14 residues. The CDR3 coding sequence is TGTGCCAGCAGCTACGGACAGGGCTCCTACGAGCAGTACTTC. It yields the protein CASSYGQGSYEQYF.

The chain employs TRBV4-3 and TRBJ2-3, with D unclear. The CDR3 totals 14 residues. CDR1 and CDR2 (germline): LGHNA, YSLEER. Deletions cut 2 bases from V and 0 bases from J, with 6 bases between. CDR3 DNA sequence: TGCGCCAGCAGCCAAAGAGGTAGCACAGATACGCAGTATTTT. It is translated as CASSQRGSTDTQYF.